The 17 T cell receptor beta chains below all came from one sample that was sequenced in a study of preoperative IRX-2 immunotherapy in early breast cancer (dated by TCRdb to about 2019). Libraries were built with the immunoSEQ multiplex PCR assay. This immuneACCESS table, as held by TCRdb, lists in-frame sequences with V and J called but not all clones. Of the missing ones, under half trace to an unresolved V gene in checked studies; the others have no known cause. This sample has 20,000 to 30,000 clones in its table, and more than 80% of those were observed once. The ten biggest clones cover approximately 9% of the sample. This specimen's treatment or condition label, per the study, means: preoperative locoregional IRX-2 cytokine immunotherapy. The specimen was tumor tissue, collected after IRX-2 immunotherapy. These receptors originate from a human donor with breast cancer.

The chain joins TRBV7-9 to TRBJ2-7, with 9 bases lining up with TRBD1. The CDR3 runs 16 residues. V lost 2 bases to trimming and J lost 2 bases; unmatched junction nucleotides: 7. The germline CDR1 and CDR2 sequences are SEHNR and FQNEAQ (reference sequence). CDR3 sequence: CASSLPRQGDTYEQYF. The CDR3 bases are TGTGCCAGCAGCTTACCACGACAGGGGGACACCTACGAGCAGTACTTC.

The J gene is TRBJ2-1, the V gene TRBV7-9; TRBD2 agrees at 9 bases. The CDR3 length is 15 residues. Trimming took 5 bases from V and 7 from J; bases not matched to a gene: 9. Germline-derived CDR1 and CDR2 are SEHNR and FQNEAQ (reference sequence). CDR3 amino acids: CASSQPGLASNEQFF. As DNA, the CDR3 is TGTGCCAGCAGCCAACCGGGACTAGCTTCTAATGAGCAGTTCTTC. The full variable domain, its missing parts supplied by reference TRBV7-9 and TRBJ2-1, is DTGVSQNPRHKITKRGQNVTFRCDPISEHNRLYWYRQTLGQGPEFLTYFQNEAQLEKSRLLSDRFSAERPKGSFSTLEIQRTEQGDSAMYLCASSQPGLASNEQFFGPGTRLTVL.

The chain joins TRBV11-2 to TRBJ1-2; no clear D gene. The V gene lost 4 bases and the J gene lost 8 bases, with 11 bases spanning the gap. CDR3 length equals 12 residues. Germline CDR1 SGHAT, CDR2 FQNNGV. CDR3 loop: CASSWAPSGYTF. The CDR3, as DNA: TGTGCCAGCAGCTGGGCCCCATCCGGCTACACCTTC.

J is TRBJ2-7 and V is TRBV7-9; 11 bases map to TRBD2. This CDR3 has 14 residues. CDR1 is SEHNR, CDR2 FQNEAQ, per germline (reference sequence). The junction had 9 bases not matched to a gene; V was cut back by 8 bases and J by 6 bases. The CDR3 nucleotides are TGTGCCAGCGAAAGTAGCGGGAGGGTGGGCGAGCAGTACTTC. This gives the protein CASESSGRVGEQYF.

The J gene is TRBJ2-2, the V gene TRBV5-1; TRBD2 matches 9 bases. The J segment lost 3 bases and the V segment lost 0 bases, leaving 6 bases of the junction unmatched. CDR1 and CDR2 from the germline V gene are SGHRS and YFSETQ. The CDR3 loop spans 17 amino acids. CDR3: CASSLGLRGGDTGELFF. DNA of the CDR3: TGCGCCAGCAGCTTGGGGCTGCGGGGGGGAGACACCGGGGAGCTGTTTTTT.

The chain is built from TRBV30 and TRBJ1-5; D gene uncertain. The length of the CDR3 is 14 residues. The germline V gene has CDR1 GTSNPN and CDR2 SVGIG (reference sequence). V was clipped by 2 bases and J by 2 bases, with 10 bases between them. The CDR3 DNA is TGTGCCTGGAGTACCCGTATGGGCAATCAGCCCCAGCATTTT. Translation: CAWSTRMGNQPQHF.

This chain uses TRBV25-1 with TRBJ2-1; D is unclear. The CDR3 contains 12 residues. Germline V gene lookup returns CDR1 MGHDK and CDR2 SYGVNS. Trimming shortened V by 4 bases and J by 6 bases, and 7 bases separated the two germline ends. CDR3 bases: TGTGCCAGCAGTGTTACTACCAATGAGCAGTTCTTC. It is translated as CASSVTTNEQFF.

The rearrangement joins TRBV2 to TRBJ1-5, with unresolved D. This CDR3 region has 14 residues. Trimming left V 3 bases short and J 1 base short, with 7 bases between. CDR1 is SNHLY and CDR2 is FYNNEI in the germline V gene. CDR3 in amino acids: CASSEMASNQPQHF. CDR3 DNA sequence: TGTGCCAGCAGTGAGATGGCGAGCAATCAGCCCCAGCATTTT.

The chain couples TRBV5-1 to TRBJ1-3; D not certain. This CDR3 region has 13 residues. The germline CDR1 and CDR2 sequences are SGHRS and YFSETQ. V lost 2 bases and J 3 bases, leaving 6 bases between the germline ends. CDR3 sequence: CASSLTDGNTIYF. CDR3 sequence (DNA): TGCGCCAGCAGCTTAACAGATGGAAACACCATATATTTT.

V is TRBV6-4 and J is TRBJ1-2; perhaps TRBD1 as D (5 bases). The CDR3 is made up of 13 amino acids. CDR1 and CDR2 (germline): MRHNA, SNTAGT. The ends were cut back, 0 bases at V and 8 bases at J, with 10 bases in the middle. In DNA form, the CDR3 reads TGTGCCAGCAGTGACTCGGGGCACCGGGGCTACACCTTC. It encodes CASSDSGHRGYTF.

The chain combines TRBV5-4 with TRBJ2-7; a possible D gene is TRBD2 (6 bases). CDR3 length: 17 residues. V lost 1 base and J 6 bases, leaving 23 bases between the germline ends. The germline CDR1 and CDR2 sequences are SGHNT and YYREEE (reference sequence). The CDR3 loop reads CASSLIRGADSVAEQYF. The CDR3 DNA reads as TGTGCCAGCAGCTTGATCCGCGGGGCCGACTCAGTGGCCGAGCAGTACTTC.

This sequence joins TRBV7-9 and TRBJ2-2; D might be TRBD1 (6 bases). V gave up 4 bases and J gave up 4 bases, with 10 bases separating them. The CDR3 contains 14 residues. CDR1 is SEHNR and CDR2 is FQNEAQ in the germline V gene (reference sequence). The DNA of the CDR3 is TGTGCCAGCAGCTCGGACAGTGTCACCGGGGAGCTGTTTTTT. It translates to CASSSDSVTGELFF.

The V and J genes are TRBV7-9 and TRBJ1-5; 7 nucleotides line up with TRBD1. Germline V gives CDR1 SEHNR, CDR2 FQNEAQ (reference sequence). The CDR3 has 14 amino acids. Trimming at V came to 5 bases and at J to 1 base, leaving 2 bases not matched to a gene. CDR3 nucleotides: TGTGCCAGCAGCCCAGGGGGGAGCAATCAGCCCCAGCATTTT. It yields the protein CASSPGGSNQPQHF. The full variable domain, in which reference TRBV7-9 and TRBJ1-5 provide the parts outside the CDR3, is DTGVSQNPRHKITKRGQNVTFRCDPISEHNRLYWYRQTLGQGPEFLTYFQNEAQLEKSRLLSDRFSAERPKGSFSTLEIQRTEQGDSAMYLCASSPGGSNQPQHFGDGTRLSIL.

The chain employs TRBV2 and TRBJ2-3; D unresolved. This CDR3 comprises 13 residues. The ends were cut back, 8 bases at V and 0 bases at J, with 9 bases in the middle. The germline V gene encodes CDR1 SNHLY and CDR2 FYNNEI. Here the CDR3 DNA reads TGTGCCAGCTCAGCTGAAAGCACAGATACGCAGTATTTT. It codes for CASSAESTDTQYF. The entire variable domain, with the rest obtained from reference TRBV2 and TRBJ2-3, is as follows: EPEVTQTPSHQVTQMGQEVILRCVPISNHLYFYWYRQILGQKVEFLVSFYNNEISEKSEIFDDQFSVERPDGSNFTLKIRSTKLEDSAMYFCASSAESTDTQYFGPGTRLTVL.

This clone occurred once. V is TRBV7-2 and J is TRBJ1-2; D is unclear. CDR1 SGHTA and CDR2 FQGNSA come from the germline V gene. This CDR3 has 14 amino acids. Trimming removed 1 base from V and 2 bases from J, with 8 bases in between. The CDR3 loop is CASSLVRANYGYTF. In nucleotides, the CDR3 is TGTGCCAGCAGCTTAGTCCGGGCAAACTATGGCTACACCTTC.

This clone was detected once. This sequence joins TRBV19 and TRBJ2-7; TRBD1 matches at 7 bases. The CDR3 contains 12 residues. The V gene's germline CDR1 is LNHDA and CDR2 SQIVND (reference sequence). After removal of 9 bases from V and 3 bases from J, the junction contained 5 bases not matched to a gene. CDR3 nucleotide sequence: TGTGCCAGCCGCGCAGGGGGCTACGAGCAGTACTTC. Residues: CASRAGGYEQYF.

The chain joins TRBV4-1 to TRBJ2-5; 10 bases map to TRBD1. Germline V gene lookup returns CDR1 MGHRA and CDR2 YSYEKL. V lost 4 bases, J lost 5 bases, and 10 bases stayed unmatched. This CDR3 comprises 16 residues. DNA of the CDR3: TGCGCCAGCAGCCGGACAGGGGGGTTCTTGATGGAGACCCAGTACTTC. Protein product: CASSRTGGFLMETQYF.